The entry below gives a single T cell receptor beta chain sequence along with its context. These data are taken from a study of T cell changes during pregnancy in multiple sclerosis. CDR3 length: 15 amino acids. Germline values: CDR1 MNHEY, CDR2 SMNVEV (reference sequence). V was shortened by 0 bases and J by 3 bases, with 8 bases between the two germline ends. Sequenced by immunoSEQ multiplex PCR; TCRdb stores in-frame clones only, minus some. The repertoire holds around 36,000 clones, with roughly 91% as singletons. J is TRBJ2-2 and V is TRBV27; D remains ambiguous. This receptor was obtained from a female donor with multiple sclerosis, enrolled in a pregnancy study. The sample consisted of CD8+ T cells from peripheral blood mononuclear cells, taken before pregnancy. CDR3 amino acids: CASSLSPIYTGELFF. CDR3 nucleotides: TGTGCCAGCAGTTTATCGCCTATATACACCGGGGAGCTGTTTTTT.